This is a list of T cell receptor beta chains from one sample in a study of molecular identifiers for immune sequencing clone quantification. MiXCR was run by TCRdb on the PCR reads, yielding one entry per CDR3 protein. The data contain around 54,000 distinct CDR3 sequences, approximately 25% of them singletons. The sequencing sample was made of naive CD8+ T cells from blood, with Jurkat cell RNA spiked in. Source of these receptors: a human donor in good health. Some libraries in this study had Jurkat cell RNA spiked in. The CDR3 runs from the conserved cysteine through the conserved F or W. A D gene is named only where the DNA matches it firmly. Clone size, where shown, is once, few, many, or a class for clones that have expanded.

>TRBV13|many|TRBJ2-5|TRBD1
TGTGCCAGCAGCTCACGGACAGGTCAGGATACCCAGTACTTC
CASSSRTGQDTQYF
>TRBV2|few|TRBJ1-1|-
TGTGCCAGCAGTGGTTCAGTTATGAACACTGAAGCTTTCTTT
CASSGSVMNTEAFF
>TRBV12-3/TRBV12-4|many|TRBJ1-4|TRBD1
TGTGCCAGCAGTTTTCAGGGGGAGAAGGATGAAAAACTGTTTTTT
CASSFQGEKDEKLFF
>TRBV29-1|many|TRBJ1-2|TRBD1
TGCAGCGTAGACGACAGGGGGCTTTATGGCTACACCTTC
CSVDDRGLYGYTF
>TRBV7-9|many|TRBJ1-5|TRBD1
TGTGCCAGCAGCCGAGGACAGGCCAATCAGCCCCAGCATTTT
CASSRGQANQPQHF
>TRBV19|many|TRBJ1-5|-
TGTGCCAGTAGTATATGGATAGCGGGGGCCCAGCCCCAGCATTTT
CASSIWIAGAQPQHF
>TRBV12-3/TRBV12-4|many|TRBJ2-2|-
TGTGCCAGCAGTTCCCCTTTCAACACCGGGGAGCTGTTTTTT
CASSSPFNTGELFF
>TRBV19|many|TRBJ2-7|TRBD1
TGTGCCAGTAGTACCTGGGAGACAGGGAGTCCCCACGAGCAGTACTTC
CASSTWETGSPHEQYF
>TRBV2|many|TRBJ1-1|-
TGTGCCAGCGGGGACACTGAAGCTTTCTTT
CASGDTEAFF
>TRBV9|few|TRBJ1-4|TRBD1
TGTGCCAGCAGCGCTGAGACAGGGGTTTTTGAAAAACTGTTTTTT
CASSAETGVFEKLFF
>TRBV29-1|many|TRBJ2-6|TRBD1
TGCAGCGTTGAGATCAGGGGGCTCTCTGGGGCCAACGTCCTGACTTTC
CSVEIRGLSGANVLTF
>TRBV7-6|many|TRBJ2-1|-
TGTGCCAGCAGCTTAGCCTCTTGGGCGGCGAGCTCCTACAATGAGCAGTTCTTC
CASSLASWAASSYNEQFF
>TRBV30|many|TRBJ2-7|-
TGTGCCTGGAGTGGGTCCCACGAGCAGTACTTC
CAWSGSHEQYF
>TRBV11-2|many|TRBJ2-7|-
TGTGCCAGCAGCTTGGGGACTCTCCGCGCGGACTACGAGCAGTACTTC
CASSLGTLRADYEQYF
>TRBV25-1|many|TRBJ2-3|-
TGTGCCAGCAGTGGAGAAGCGGAGACTAGCACAGATACGCAGTATTTT
CASSGEAETSTDTQYF
>TRBV20-1|many|TRBJ1-1|-
TGCAGTGCTACCAAGGACTTACCCCCACCTGAAGCTTTCTTT
CSATKDLPPPEAFF
>TRBV7-2|many|TRBJ1-5|-
TGTGCCAGCAGCTTCCTAGACAGTAGCAATCAGCCCCAGCATTTT
CASSFLDSSNQPQHF
>TRBV11-2|-|TRBJ2-7|-
TGTGCCAGCAGCTTAAGTCCCGCGGGGTACGAGCAGTACTTC
CASSLSPAGYEQYF
>TRBV7-9|many|TRBJ2-1|-
TGTGCCAGCAGCTTAGAACCTCATGAGCAGTTCTTC
CASSLEPHEQFF
>TRBV7-9|many|TRBJ2-3|-
TGTGCCAGCAGCACCTCAGATACGCAGTATTTT
CASSTSDTQYF
>TRBV7-6|-|TRBJ2-7|-
TGTGCCAGCAGCCCCTTTGAGGGGGGAACCTACGAGCAGTACTTC
CASSPFEGGTYEQYF
>TRBV12-3/TRBV12-4|many|TRBJ2-5|-
TGTGCCAGCAGTTCTGCGGCCCGCGAGACCCAGTACTTC
CASSSAARETQYF
>TRBV13|many|TRBJ1-3|-
TGTGCCAGCAGCTCCGACAGGATCGGAAACACCATATATTTT
CASSSDRIGNTIYF
>TRBV6-5|many|TRBJ1-1|-
TGTGCCAGCAGTTCAAGTGAGGACACTGAAGCTTTCTTT
CASSSSEDTEAFF
>TRBV19|-|TRBJ2-7|-
TGTGCCAGTAGTATCGGGGGGCACTACGAGCAGTACTTC
CASSIGGHYEQYF
>TRBV4-3|few|TRBJ1-3|-
TGCGCCAGCAGCCAAGATAGTGGAGGTCCAGGAAACACCATATATTTT
CASSQDSGGPGNTIYF
>TRBV15|many|TRBJ2-2|TRBD2
TGTGCCACCAGCAGAGGGACTAGAGTATACACCGGGGAGCTGTTTTTT
CATSRGTRVYTGELFF
>TRBV7-2|many|TRBJ2-7|-
TGTGCCAGCAGCTTATCCCCAGAGCCCTACGAGCAGTACTTC
CASSLSPEPYEQYF
>TRBV4-3|few|TRBJ2-2|TRBD1
TGCGCCAGCAGCGACGTCATACGGGACAGGAAGAACACCGGGGAGCTGTTTTTT
CASSDVIRDRKNTGELFF
>TRBV11-2|-|TRBJ1-2|-
TGTGCCAGCAGCTTAGTGCCACTCACGAACTATGGCTACGCCTTC
CASSLVPLTNYGYAF
>TRBV4-3|many|TRBJ2-7|-
TGCGCCAGCAAGGCGTCGCTTGACAGTTCTGGCGACGAGCAGTACTTC
CASKASLDSSGDEQYF
>TRBV2|many|TRBJ2-3|-
TGTGCCACTAGACGGGGACTCTATAGCACAGATACGCAGTATTTT
CATRRGLYSTDTQYF
>TRBV4-1|many|TRBJ2-1|TRBD2
TGCGCCAGCAGCCAAAACGAGCTAGCGGGGAAGCATGAGCAGTTCTTC
CASSQNELAGKHEQFF
>TRBV3-1|many|TRBJ2-1|-
TGTGCCAGCAGCCAAGTGCCGGACTCTCGGAATGAGCAGTTCTTC
CASSQVPDSRNEQFF
>TRBV4-3|many|TRBJ2-2|-
TGCGCCAGCAGCCAAGATCCTTCGGGAGAGGGTACCGGGGAGCTGTTTTTT
CASSQDPSGEGTGELFF
>TRBV13|few|TRBJ1-1|-
TGTGCCAGCAGCTTGTACTTTTCTGAAGCTTTCTTT
CASSLYFSEAFF
>TRBV6-5|few|TRBJ1-1|TRBD1
TGTGCCAGCAGTACCGGACAGGTTAACACTGAAGCTTTCTTT
CASSTGQVNTEAFF
>TRBV11-2|many|TRBJ2-4|-
TGTGCCAGCAGCCCCTCCCGGTTAGCCAAAAACATTCAGTACTTC
CASSPSRLAKNIQYF
>TRBV11-2|few|TRBJ2-7|TRBD2
TGTGCCAGCAGCTTGGGACTAGCGGGGGACGAGCAGTACTTC
CASSLGLAGDEQYF
>TRBV13|many|TRBJ2-7|-
TGTGCCAGCAGCTTAGGACGGAACTACGAGCAGTACTTC
CASSLGRNYEQYF
>TRBV4-3|many|TRBJ1-5|-
TGCGCCAGCAGCCAAGATCTGGGAGGTGGCAATCAGCCCCAGCATTTT
CASSQDLGGGNQPQHF
>TRBV7-6|many|TRBJ2-3|TRBD2
TGTGCCAGCAGCCAAAGACTAGCGGGGGATACGCAGTATTTT
CASSQRLAGDTQYF
>TRBV7-9|many|TRBJ1-1|-
TGTGCCAGCAGCTTAGAGTGGAAGAACACTGAAGCTTTCTTT
CASSLEWKNTEAFF
>TRBV13|many|TRBJ1-2|-
TGTGCCAGCAGCTTCACAGAGTACTATGGCTACACCTTC
CASSFTEYYGYTF
>TRBV4-3|many|TRBJ1-1|-
TGCGCCAGCAGCCAAGATTTGCTCCCCGGCGCAGGTGGGCCTGAAGCTTTCTTT
CASSQDLLPGAGGPEAFF
>TRBV25-1|many|TRBJ1-1|-
TGTGCCAGCAGTGGCCTACACACTGAAGCTTTCTTT
CASSGLHTEAFF
>TRBV19|-|TRBJ2-7|-
TGTGCCAGTAGCCCAAACAGCTTCTCCTACGAGCAGTACTTC
CASSPNSFSYEQYF
>TRBV10-3|many|TRBJ1-5|-
TGTGCCATCAGTGAACTAGGCAATCAGCCCCAGCATTTT
CAISELGNQPQHF
>TRBV7-6|many|TRBJ2-3|TRBD2
TGTGCCAGCAGCCCTACTAGCGGGGGGCCGGGGACAGATACGCAGTATTTT
CASSPTSGGPGTDTQYF
>TRBV30|few|TRBJ1-1|-
TGTGCCTGGAGTCTGGAGAACACTGAAGCTTTCTTT
CAWSLENTEAFF
>TRBV5-6|-|TRBJ2-7|-
TGTGCCAGCAGCTTGGGGGGACGGGTCCTCTACGAGCAGTACTTC
CASSLGGRVLYEQYF
>TRBV9|many|TRBJ2-3|TRBD2
TGTGCCAGCAGCGTAGAGGGTACTAGCGGGACAGATACGCAGTATTTT
CASSVEGTSGTDTQYF
>TRBV7-3|many|TRBJ2-1|-
TGTGCCAGCAGCTTAACACTCGGGGAAGATGAGCAGTTCTTC
CASSLTLGEDEQFF
>TRBV12-5|many|TRBJ2-2|-
TGTGCTAGTGGTTTGGACGAGACAGGGAGGGGGACCGGGGAGCTGTTTTTT
CASGLDETGRGTGELFF
>TRBV6-2/TRBV6-3|many|TRBJ2-3|TRBD2
TGTGCCAGCAGTTTACTAGCGGGGGGCTACACAGATACGCAGTATTTT
CASSLLAGGYTDTQYF
>TRBV27|many|TRBJ2-1|TRBD2
TGTGCCAGCAGTTTAACTAGCGGGGCCACCTACAATGAGCAGTTCTTC
CASSLTSGATYNEQFF
>TRBV4-2|many|TRBJ2-7|TRBD1
TGTGCCAGCAGCCCCACCTGGTCCGGGACAGAAGCCGAGCAGTACTTC
CASSPTWSGTEAEQYF